Described below is a single TCR beta chain sequence and its context. Looked up from germline, CDR1 is SNHLY and CDR2 is FYNNEI. Deletions cut 7 bases from V and 6 bases from J, with 13 bases between. The CDR3 runs 13 residues. The sample originates from a study of blood T cell repertoires in COVID-19. Across the whole study: Italy, Spain and the United States were the sources of the convalescent and acute COVID-19 samples. Sources were T cells, B-cell-depleted T cells, or PBMCs; the material itself was cDNA or gDNA.

In the authors' workflow: For nucleated cells, counts were estimated from reference gene primer amplification. Measured with immunoSEQ multiplex PCR; TCRdb has only the in-frame clones, and not every one. Clone size and V and J calls were adopted from that table, with D and trimming inferred from the DNA. The top ten clones hold roughly 3.7% of a sample with roughly 200,000 clones, more than 70% of them seen once. The specimen sequenced was peripheral blood. The clonotype was recovered from a woman in her thirties with acute or convalescent COVID-19. V and J are TRBV2 and TRBJ1-5; D uncertain. The CDR3 nucleotides are TGTGCCAGCACCCCGGACGGGGTTCAGCCCCAGCATTTT. Its translation is CASTPDGVQPQHF.